A single sample is the source of the 21 T cell receptor beta chains below, sequenced in a study of early T cells in non-severe SARS-CoV-2 infection. MiXCR, applied by TCRdb to the 5' RACE reads, yields one record per CDR3 protein. The sample lists tens of thousands of distinct CDR3 sequences; under 11% were seen once. The sample consisted of whole blood, taken at baseline. These receptors were taken from an adult who was a healthcare worker with PCR-confirmed SARS-CoV-2 infection or an uninfected control (not recorded which).

The CDR3 coding sequence is TGTGCCAGCAGCTTAGGACCGGGACCGCCTAGAGATGGCTACACCTTC. Its translation is CASSLGPGPPRDGYTF. The gene calls are TRBV7-9 and TRBJ1-2, with a tentative D call TRBD1 (5 bases). CDR3 length: 16 amino acids. V was clipped by 1 base and J by 6 bases, with 18 bases between them. CDR1 is SEHNR and CDR2 is FQNEAQ in the germline V gene (reference sequence).

This clonotype was detected a few times. The chain has TRBV7-2 and TRBJ2-7, with 14 bases that match TRBD2. V lost 5 bases and J lost 4; bases outside the gene matches: 4. The CDR3 has 15 residues. Germline lookup yields CDR1 SGHTA and CDR2 FQGNSA. In DNA, the CDR3 is TGTGCCAGCAGCCCAGGGACTAGCGGGAGTTACGAGCAGTACTTC. It codes for CASSPGTSGSYEQYF.

This chain uses TRBV9 with TRBJ2-3; 7 bases agree with TRBD2. This CDR3 region has 15 residues. CDR1 and CDR2 (germline): SGDLS, YYNGEE. After removal of 0 bases from V and 3 bases from J, the junction contained 4 bases not matched to a gene. Written as DNA, the CDR3 is TGTGCCAGCAGCGTAGGGAACGGGAGGACAGATACGCAGTATTTT. Translation gives CASSVGNGRTDTQYF.

The rearrangement joins TRBV5-1 to TRBJ2-3, with 9 bases identical to TRBD1. CDR1 and CDR2 from the germline V gene are SGHRS and YFSETQ. With 4 bases clipped from V and 3 bases from J, the junction kept 6 bases outside the gene matches. The CDR3 contains 15 residues. The CDR3 DNA reads as TGCGCCAGCAGCCCCGGGACAGGGAATACAGATACGCAGTATTTT. Residues: CASSPGTGNTDTQYF. The full variable domain, in which reference TRBV5-1 and TRBJ2-3 provide the parts outside the CDR3, is KAGVTQTPRYLIKTRGQQVTLSCSPISGHRSVSWYQQTPGQGLQFLFEYFSETQRNKGNFPGRFSGRQFSNSRSEMNVSTLELGDSALYLCASSPGTGNTDTQYFGPGTRLTVL.

V and J are TRBV11-3 and TRBJ2-7; maybe TRBD1 (5 bases). The CDR3 has 13 amino acids. Germline V gene sequence: CDR1 SGHNT, CDR2 YENEEA. V was cut by 5 bases and J by 3 bases, with 11 bases left in between. This CDR3 reads CASSDGHYYEQYF. The CDR3 nucleotides are TGTGCCAGCAGCGACGGACACTACTACGAGCAGTACTTC.

This clonotype was counted many times. The gene calls are TRBV2 and TRBJ1-6, with a weak D call TRBD1 (5 bases). This CDR3 spans 15 amino acids. The V gene lost 6 bases and the J gene lost 7 bases, with 16 bases spanning the gap. CDR1 is SNHLY, CDR2 FYNNEI, per germline. For the CDR3, the DNA is TGTGCCAGCAGCCAGGAGGCAGGGAGGAATTCACCCCTCCACTTT. Protein: CASSQEAGRNSPLHF.

In this sample, this clonotype turned up a few times. The chain recombines TRBV11-2 with TRBJ2-5; 13 bases are shared with TRBD2. Trimming cost V 5 bases and J 4 bases; bases outside gene matches: 4. Per the germline V gene, CDR1 is SGHAT and CDR2 is FQNNGV. The CDR3 has 15 residues. In DNA form, the CDR3 reads TGTGCCAGCAGCCTCCGGACTAGCGGGAGAGAGACCCAGTACTTC. This encodes CASSLRTSGRETQYF.

This clonotype was seen just once. The rearrangement joins TRBV4-2 to TRBJ2-6; perhaps D is TRBD1 or TRBD2 (6 bases each). The V gene lost 0 bases and the J gene lost 4 bases, with 16 bases spanning the gap. The CDR3 totals 18 residues. CDR1 is LGHNA and CDR2 is YNFKEQ in the germline V gene. CDR3: CASSQDSPGGAGANVLTF. The DNA for the CDR3 is TGTGCCAGCAGCCAAGATTCCCCCGGGGGCGCCGGGGCCAACGTCCTGACTTTC.

This clonotype has a handful of counts. The chain combines TRBV7-9 with TRBJ2-7; D is unresolved. Looked up from germline, CDR1 is SEHNR and CDR2 is FQNEAQ (reference sequence). There are 11 residues in the CDR3. V lost 5 bases and J lost 4, with 6 bases in between. CDR3 in amino acids: CASSGEYEQYF. The CDR3 DNA reads TGTGCCAGCAGCGGAGAATACGAGCAGTACTTC.

The genes are TRBV20-1 and TRBJ2-3, with 8 bases matching TRBD1. The CDR3 extends over 11 amino acids. The V gene's germline CDR1 is DFQATT and CDR2 SNEGSKA (reference sequence). V lost 6 bases, J lost 4 bases, and 0 bases stayed unmatched. The CDR3 sequence: CSAGQADTQYF. The DNA for the CDR3 is TGCAGTGCGGGACAGGCAGATACGCAGTATTTT.

The chain combines TRBV2 with TRBJ1-1; D is undetermined. The CDR3 has 12 amino acids. The V gene lost 6 bases and the J gene lost 0 bases, with 5 bases spanning the gap. Germline-derived CDR1 and CDR2 are SNHLY and FYNNEI. The DNA of the CDR3 is TGTGCCAGCAGCGGTATGAACACTGAAGCTTTCTTT. It specifies CASSGMNTEAFF.

J is TRBJ2-7 and V is TRBV7-9; 7 nucleotides agree with TRBD1. CDR3 length equals 14 residues. Germline V gene lookup returns CDR1 SEHNR and CDR2 FQNEAQ (reference sequence). Germline trimming cut 4 bases from V and 3 bases from J; bases unmatched to any gene: 6. CDR3 in amino acids: CASSSGGLFYEQYF. CDR3 sequence (DNA): TGTGCCAGCAGCTCAGGGGGTCTATTCTACGAGCAGTACTTC.

This clonotype has ten or more counts. The chain joins TRBV27 to TRBJ1-4; D call uncertain. V dropped 6 bases and J dropped 5 bases, with 16 bases sitting between them. Germline V gene sequence: CDR1 MNHEY, CDR2 SMNVEV (reference sequence). The CDR3 loop spans 15 amino acids. The DNA for the CDR3 is TGTGCCAGCAGACCCCGAGGAACAATAAATGAAAAACTGTTTTTT. Protein sequence: CASRPRGTINEKLFF.

This clonotype showed up just a few times. The chain recombines TRBV6-6 with TRBJ1-5; D is undetermined. CDR3 length: 13 residues. The germline gives CDR1 MNHNY, CDR2 SVGAGI (reference sequence). Trimming pared 2 bases from V and 6 bases from J, leaving 8 bases between. CDR3: CASSYARTQPQHF. The CDR3 DNA reads TGTGCCAGCAGTTACGCCAGGACTCAGCCCCAGCATTTT.

This clonotype has a count of ten or more. The chain employs TRBV20-1 and TRBJ1-6, with D possibly matching TRBD1 (6 bases). The CDR3 has 15 amino acids. V was clipped by 4 bases and J by 10 bases, with 20 bases between them. Germline-derived CDR1 and CDR2 are DFQATT and SNEGSKA (reference sequence). CDR3 loop: CSATRTGKGSSPLHF. The CDR3 nucleotides are TGCAGTGCTACCCGAACAGGGAAGGGATCCTCACCCCTCCACTTT.

This clonotype was seen only a few times. The genes are TRBV3-1 and TRBJ2-1; 10 bases match TRBD2. The CDR3 length is 16 residues. J was trimmed by 5 bases and V by 3 bases; bases with no gene match: 7. Germline values: CDR1 LGHDT, CDR2 YNNKEL (reference sequence). CDR3 in DNA: TGTGCCAGCAGCCATCGCCCACTAGCGGGACACAATGAGCAGTTCTTC. Protein product: CASSHRPLAGHNEQFF.

This clonotype was detected many times. The J gene is TRBJ2-5, the V gene TRBV4-2; TRBD2 might be the D (7 bases). V was trimmed by 0 bases and J by 5 bases, leaving 13 bases between them. From germline, CDR1 is LGHNA and CDR2 YNFKEQ. CDR3 length: 15 amino acids. The CDR3 loop is CASSQEGGRRETQYF. Here the CDR3 DNA reads TGTGCCAGCAGCCAAGAGGGGGGGCGGCGGGAGACCCAGTACTTC.

As concerns this clonotype: An end of the junction differs from the germline gene, which may be a read error. V gene TRBV5-5 combines with J gene TRBJ2-7; 8 bases are shared with TRBD1. The CDR3 length is 13 residues. Germline assignment: CDR1 SGHKS and CDR2 YYEKEE (reference sequence). CDR3 coding DNA: TGTGTCAGCAGCTTGGACAGGGCCTACGAGCAGTACTTC. It specifies CVSSLDRAYEQYF. The whole variable domain, filled in from reference TRBV5-5 and TRBJ2-7, reads DAGVTQSPTHLIKTRGQQVTLRCSPISGHKSVSWYQQVLGQGPQFIFQYYEKEERGRGNFPDRFSARQFPNYSSELNVNALLLGDSALYLCVSSLDRAYEQYFGPGTRLTVT.

This clonotype was counted between two and nine times. J is TRBJ2-1 and V is TRBV24-1, with 11 nucleotides matching TRBD2. This CDR3 has 19 residues. CDR1 and CDR2 from the germline V gene are KGHDR and SFDVKD. V was pared by 0 bases and J by 6 bases, with 12 bases of the junction left unmatched. The CDR3 DNA reads as TGTGCCACCAGTGATTTGGACGGGACTAGCGGCACTTCTATCAATGAGCAGTTCTTC. It encodes CATSDLDGTSGTSINEQFF.

The V and J genes are TRBV10-1 and TRBJ2-7; 7 bases map to TRBD2. CDR1 is WNHNN and CDR2 is SYGVQD in the germline V gene (reference sequence). V lost 6 bases to trimming and J lost 5 bases; unmatched junction nucleotides: 10. The CDR3 is 14 amino acids. CDR3 sequence: CASSATAGVNEQYF. DNA for the CDR3: TGCGCCAGCAGCGCCACGGCGGGAGTAAACGAGCAGTACTTC.

The chain couples TRBV7-3 to TRBJ2-1; perhaps TRBD2 as D (5 bases). Germline V gives CDR1 SGHTA, CDR2 FQGTGA. V was trimmed by 5 bases and J by 2 bases, leaving 7 bases between them. This CDR3 spans 13 amino acids. The CDR3: CASSPGTYNEQFF. The DNA of the CDR3 is TGTGCCAGCAGCCCCGGGACCTACAATGAGCAGTTCTTC.